The 12 T cell receptor beta chains below come from one sample, sequenced in a study of T cells after yellow fever vaccination. TCRdb recomputed calls from the 5' RACE reads with MiXCR, one row per CDR3 protein. This table has about 550,000 distinct CDR3 sequences, about 19% appearing once. The specimen comprised PBMCs, sampled 15 days after the yellow fever booster vaccination. These receptors were obtained from a man in his thirties or forties who received the YFV17D yellow fever vaccine.

This clonotype was seen more than once but under ten times. The J gene is TRBJ2-7, the V gene TRBV11-2, with 10 bases fitting TRBD2. The CDR3 covers 14 residues. The V segment lost 6 bases and the J segment 4 bases; nucleotides outside the gene matches: 6. Germline V gives CDR1 SGHAT, CDR2 FQNNGV. CDR3 DNA sequence: TGTGCCAGCAGAACTATAGCGGGAGGTTACGAGCAGTACTTC. As protein: CASRTIAGGYEQYF. Looking up the rest from reference TRBV11-2 and TRBJ2-7 gives the full variable domain: EAGVAQSPRYKIIEKRQSVAFWCNPISGHATLYWYQQILGQGPKLLIQFQNNGVVDDSQLPKDRFSAERLKGVDSTLKIQPAKLEDSAVYLCASRTIAGGYEQYFGPGTRLTVT.

This chain's CDR3 is CATSDLQTGEAGELFF. The CDR3 DNA sequence: TGTGCCACCAGTGATTTGCAGACAGGGGAAGCCGGGGAGCTGTTTTTT. This chain links TRBV24-1 with TRBJ2-2; 8 bases align to TRBD1. In germline, CDR1 is KGHDR, CDR2 SFDVKD. J lost 6 bases, V lost 0 bases, and 5 bases had no gene match. This CDR3 has 16 amino acids.

This clonotype was seen a few times. The chain carries TRBV7-9 and TRBJ2-7; 8 positions agree with TRBD2. Trimming removed 2 bases from V and 3 bases from J; junction bases left unmatched: 3. The CDR3 has 14 amino acids. Looked up from germline, CDR1 is SEHNR and CDR2 is FQNEAQ (reference sequence). The CDR3 sequence: CASSLPSGGYEQYF. CDR3 bases: TGTGCCAGCAGCTTACCCAGCGGGGGCTACGAGCAGTACTTC.

This clonotype has just a few counts. The chain has TRBV6-2 or TRBV6-3 and TRBJ2-5, with a weak D call TRBD1 (7 bases). From germline, CDR1 is MNHEY and CDR2 SVGEGT. The CDR3 is made up of 17 amino acids. Deletions cut 2 bases from V and 4 bases from J, with 20 bases between. The CDR3 loop is CASSYPIGSGDRETQYF. The CDR3, as DNA: TGTGCCAGCAGTTACCCCATAGGCTCGGGGGACAGAGAGACCCAGTACTTC.

This clonotype came up a few times. This rearrangement joins TRBV5-6 to TRBJ2-7; D is possibly TRBD2 (5 bases). Germline CDR1 is SGHDT and CDR2 is YYEEEE. The V and J ends lost 0 bases and 0 bases respectively, with 13 bases between them. The CDR3 runs 16 residues. CDR3 nucleotide sequence: TGTGCCAGCAGCTTGGGTCCTAGCCGGAGCTCCTACGAGCAGTACTTC. It yields the protein CASSLGPSRSSYEQYF.

The chain links TRBV28 to TRBJ2-3; 7 bases line up with TRBD2. This CDR3 comprises 13 residues. The germline CDR1 and CDR2 sequences are MDHEN and SYDVKM. Trimming removed 11 bases from V and 3 bases from J; junction bases left unmatched: 8. The CDR3: CAYGLAATDTQYF. CDR3 DNA sequence: TGTGCCTACGGGCTAGCGGCGACAGATACGCAGTATTTT.

This clonotype came up a few times. V is TRBV7-2 and J is TRBJ1-2; the D is unclear. Per germline, CDR1 SGHTA and CDR2 FQGNSA. Trimming removed 1 base from V and 2 bases from J, with 8 bases in between. The CDR3 spans 14 residues. As DNA, the CDR3 is TGTGCCAGCAGCTTAGTCCGTAGAAACTATGGCTACACCTTC. It specifies CASSLVRRNYGYTF.

This clonotype was seen many times. V usage is TRBV12-3 or TRBV12-4 and J usage is TRBJ2-3; no firm D call. The V and J ends lost 5 bases and 6 bases respectively, with 9 bases between them. This CDR3 has 12 residues. This CDR3 is CASSPIRDTQYF. CDR3 nucleotides: TGTGCCAGCAGTCCTATTAGGGATACGCAGTATTTT.

This clonotype was recorded a few times. J is TRBJ2-3 and V is TRBV6-5; possibly TRBD2 for D (5 bases). Per germline, CDR1 MNHEY and CDR2 SVGAGI. This CDR3 spans 13 amino acids. Trimming stripped 4 bases from V and 5 bases from J, with 10 bases between. CDR3 in amino acids: CASSFGVGDTQYF. The CDR3 DNA follows: TGTGCCAGCAGTTTCGGGGTGGGAGATACGCAGTATTTT.

This clonotype has just a few counts. The chain is built from TRBV9 and TRBJ2-1; D perhaps matches TRBD2 (6 bases). The CDR3 sequence is 15 residues long. Looked up from germline, CDR1 is SGDLS and CDR2 is YYNGEE. V was pared by 0 bases and J by 4 bases, with 11 bases between. CDR3 DNA: TGTGCCAGCAGCGTAGCCGGGACTCGTTACAATGAGCAGTTCTTC. It yields the protein CASSVAGTRYNEQFF.

The chain combines TRBV12-3 or TRBV12-4 with TRBJ2-7; 9 bases match TRBD2. The CDR3 is 14 residues long. V shed 7 bases, J shed 5 bases, and the junction held 9 bases outside the gene matches. In DNA form, the CDR3 reads TGTGCCAGCATGGGGGCGGGAGGGCCCAACGAGCAGTACTTC. As protein: CASMGAGGPNEQYF.

The CDR3 DNA reads TGCAGTGCTAGAGGCGGACAGCCACTAATTACTAGGACACACAATGAGCAGTTCTTC. It encodes CSARGGQPLITRTHNEQFF. This chain joins TRBV20-1 and TRBJ2-1, with D possibly TRBD1 on 6 matching bases. CDR1 is DFQATT and CDR2 is SNEGSKA in the germline V gene (reference sequence). This CDR3 has 19 residues. The V end lost 1 base, the J end lost 5 bases, and 27 bases lay between the germline ends.